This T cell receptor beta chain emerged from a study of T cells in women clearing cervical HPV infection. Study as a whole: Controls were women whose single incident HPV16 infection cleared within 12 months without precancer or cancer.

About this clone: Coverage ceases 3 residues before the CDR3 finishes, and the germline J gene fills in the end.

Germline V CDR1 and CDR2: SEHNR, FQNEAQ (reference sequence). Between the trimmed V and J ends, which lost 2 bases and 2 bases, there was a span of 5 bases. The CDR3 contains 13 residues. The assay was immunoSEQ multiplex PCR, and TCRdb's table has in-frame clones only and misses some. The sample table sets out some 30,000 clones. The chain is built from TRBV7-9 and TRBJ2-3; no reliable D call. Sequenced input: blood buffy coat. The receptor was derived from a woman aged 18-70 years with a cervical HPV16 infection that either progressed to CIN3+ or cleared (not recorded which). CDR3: CASSLSFTDTQYF. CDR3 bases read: TGTGCCAGCAGCTTAAGCTTCACAGATACG.